Following are 22 T cell receptor beta chains from one sample sequenced in a study of human T cells and chemical hapten exposure. TCRdb passed the RACE reads through MiXCR, listing each CDR3 protein once. Found here are over 85,000 distinct CDR3 sequences, 10% to 11% of them singletons; the top ten hold approximately 3.4%. The time point was: pre-sensitization, week 0. Noted treatment: therapeutic diphenylcyclopropenone sensitization with weekly scalp DPC. The starting material was whole blood, obtained in connection with sensitization to the hapten diphenylcyclopropenone (DPC). Receptors originate from a woman aged 55-69 years with alopecia areata. Some clones in this sample may be carry-over from other donors' samples.

This clonotype was found many times. This chain uses TRBV6-1 with TRBJ1-6; D is uncertain. Germline loops: CDR1 MNHNS, CDR2 SASEGT. The CDR3 sequence is 13 residues long. V was pared by 7 bases and J by 4 bases, with 8 bases between. The CDR3: CASTDGYNSPLHF. CDR3 DNA: TGTGCCAGCACCGACGGGTATAATTCACCCCTCCACTTT.

This clonotype was picked up a small number of times. The V call is TRBV28, the J call TRBJ2-7; 9 nucleotides align to TRBD2. Germline loops: CDR1 MDHEN, CDR2 SYDVKM. The CDR3 sequence is 14 residues long. Trimming took 5 bases from V and 6 from J; bases not matched to a gene: 8. The CDR3 loop is CASSGSGGMLEQYF. DNA for the CDR3: TGTGCCAGCAGTGGAAGCGGGGGGATGCTCGAGCAGTACTTC.

The V gene is TRBV3-1, the J gene TRBJ1-2; 7 nucleotides align to TRBD1. Germline V CDR1 and CDR2: LGHDT, YNNKEL (reference sequence). CDR3 length equals 15 residues. V lost 4 bases, J lost 8 bases, and 13 bases stayed unmatched. CDR3 residues: CASSPDRQGGWGYTF. The DNA for the CDR3 is TGTGCCAGCAGCCCTGATAGACAGGGCGGATGGGGCTACACCTTC. Filled out from reference TRBV3-1 and TRBJ1-2, the complete variable domain reads DTAVSQTPKYLVTQMGNDKSIKCEQNLGHDTMYWYKQDSKKFLKIMFSYNNKELIINETVPNRFSPKSPDKAHLNLHINSLELGDSAVYFCASSPDRQGGWGYTFGSGTRLTVV.

The table lists this clonotype with a few counts. This chain uses TRBV3-1 with TRBJ1-6; no clear D. This CDR3 has 13 amino acids. V was shortened by 0 bases and J by 9 bases, with 6 bases between the two germline ends. CDR1 and CDR2 from the germline V gene are LGHDT and YNNKEL (reference sequence). The CDR3 loop reads CASSQDSFSPLHF. CDR3 coding DNA: TGTGCCAGCAGCCAAGACAGTTTTTCACCCCTCCACTTT.

This clonotype was observed a few times. The gene calls are TRBV24-1 and TRBJ2-2, with TRBD2 matching 12 bases. CDR3 length: 19 amino acids. Germline V gene lookup returns CDR1 KGHDR and CDR2 SFDVKD. The V and J ends lost 3 bases and 5 bases, in that order; junction bases with no gene match: 12. CDR3 loop: CATSDPPPTSGGRTGELFF. The CDR3 DNA follows: TGTGCCACCAGTGATCCCCCTCCGACTAGCGGGGGTCGAACCGGGGAGCTGTTTTTT.

The V gene is TRBV11-2, the J gene TRBJ2-1; 9 bases are a match to TRBD2. The J segment lost 4 bases and the V segment lost 8 bases, leaving 9 bases of the junction unmatched. CDR1 and CDR2 from the germline V gene are SGHAT and FQNNGV. This CDR3 comprises 15 residues. The CDR3, as DNA: TGTGCCAGCCGTGAGCGGAGCGGGGGGTACAATGAGCAGTTCTTC. Protein product: CASRERSGGYNEQFF.

Turning to this clonotype: A read error is possible here, since a much larger clone lies one base away. The rearrangement links TRBV30 to TRBJ2-2; 8 positions match TRBD2. The germline gives CDR1 GTSNPN, CDR2 SVGIG (reference sequence). This CDR3 is built from 14 residues. The junction had 12 bases not matched to a gene; V was cut back by 8 bases and J by 7 bases. CDR3 protein: CASGISGVVGELFF. The CDR3 coding sequence is TGTGCCAGCGGGATTAGCGGGGTGGTCGGGGAGCTGTTTTTT.

A few counts support this clonotype. V usage is TRBV5-4 and J usage is TRBJ1-1; 8 nucleotides agree with TRBD1. Losses at the gene ends were 7 bases for V and 0 bases for J; bases not matched to a gene: 5. The CDR3 is 14 residues long. Germline-derived CDR1 and CDR2 are SGHNT and YYREEE (reference sequence). CDR3 loop: CASAHRGMNTEAFF. As DNA, the CDR3 is TGTGCCAGCGCGCACAGGGGGATGAACACTGAAGCTTTCTTT. Looking up the rest from reference TRBV5-4 and TRBJ1-1 gives the full variable domain: ETGVTQSPTHLIKTRGQQVTLRCSSQSGHNTVSWYQQALGQGPQFIFQYYREEENGRGNFPPRFSGLQFPNYSSELNVNALELDDSALYLCASAHRGMNTEAFFGQGTRLTVV.

The chain joins TRBV29-1 to TRBJ1-2; D perhaps matches TRBD1 (5 bases). The CDR3 is 12 residues long. Trimming stripped 4 bases from V and 6 bases from J, with 12 bases between. The germline gives CDR1 SQVTM, CDR2 ANQGSEA. CDR3 coding DNA: TGCAGCGTTGCAGGGCAGGGTCATGGCTACACCTTC. It codes for CSVAGQGHGYTF.

This clonotype was observed at least ten times. This rearrangement joins TRBV29-1 to TRBJ2-3; the match to TRBD1 covers 8 bases. The CDR3 sequence is 14 residues long. The germline gives CDR1 SQVTM, CDR2 ANQGSEA. J was trimmed by 5 bases and V by 3 bases; bases with no gene match: 7. DNA of the CDR3: TGCAGCGTTGAGTCAGGGGGCGACGGAGATACGCAGTATTTT. This codes for CSVESGGDGDTQYF.

This chain connects TRBV12-3 or TRBV12-4 to TRBJ1-1, with 8 bases identical to TRBD1. With 4 bases clipped from V and 1 base from J, the junction kept 5 bases outside the gene matches. This CDR3 spans 15 amino acids. CDR3 sequence reads: CASSSRTGSNTEAFF. The CDR3 nucleotides read TGTGCCAGCAGTTCTCGGACAGGGTCGAACACTGAAGCTTTCTTT.

This clonotype was counted many times. The chain carries TRBV30 and TRBJ2-7; 10 nucleotides agree with TRBD1. CDR1 GTSNPN and CDR2 SVGIG come from the germline V gene (reference sequence). This CDR3 has 11 residues. Unmatched junction bases numbered 0, after V lost 5 bases and J lost 5 bases. The CDR3 nucleotides are TGTGCCTGGGGGACAGGGGACGAGCAGTACTTC. The encoded protein is CAWGTGDEQYF.

The rearrangement joins TRBV5-6 to TRBJ2-2, with a possible D match to TRBD2 (5 bases). V lost 2 bases to trimming and J lost 5 bases, with 13 bases between them. Germline V gene lookup returns CDR1 SGHDT and CDR2 YYEEEE. This CDR3 comprises 15 residues. The CDR3 DNA sequence: TGTGCCAGCAGCTTCGGCCTAGCAGATACCGGGGAGCTGTTTTTT. As protein: CASSFGLADTGELFF.

V usage is TRBV6-6 and J usage is TRBJ2-7; 7 bases fit TRBD1. Trimming removed 2 bases from V and 2 bases from J; junction bases left unmatched: 0. This CDR3 is built from 13 residues. Germline V gene lookup returns CDR1 MNHNY and CDR2 SVGAGI (reference sequence). CDR3 nucleotide sequence: TGTGCCAGCAGTTACCAGGGGGCCTACGAGCAGTACTTC. Protein product: CASSYQGAYEQYF.

The chain carries TRBV5-5 and TRBJ2-5, with 10 positions matching TRBD1. Germline CDR1 is SGHKS and CDR2 is YYEKEE (reference sequence). The length of the CDR3 is 15 residues. The V segment lost 4 bases and the J segment 4 bases; nucleotides outside the gene matches: 7. CDR3 sequence reads: CASSAQRTGGETQYF. CDR3 nucleotide sequence: TGTGCCAGCAGCGCACAACGGACAGGGGGAGAGACCCAGTACTTC.

This clonotype showed up just a few times. This chain connects TRBV7-2 to TRBJ2-1; D unresolved. This CDR3 is built from 13 residues. The germline V and J ends were trimmed by 5 bases and 9 bases, with 14 bases remaining between them. Germline V gene sequence: CDR1 SGHTA, CDR2 FQGNSA. As DNA, the CDR3 is TGTGCCAGCAGCCCCCTATACGAACTTGAGCAGTTCTTC. It codes for CASSPLYELEQFF.

The sample holds many counts of this clonotype. This rearrangement joins TRBV15 to TRBJ2-4; TRBD2 is a possible D gene (6 bases). The V gene's germline CDR1 is LNHNV and CDR2 YYDKDF (reference sequence). Trimming took off 3 bases at V and 9 bases at J, with 24 bases between the two ends. The length of the CDR3 is 17 residues. CDR3 DNA: TGTGCCACCAGCAGCACCCCGGGATCTATTCTCGGGGGCATTCAGTACTTC. Its translation is CATSSTPGSILGGIQYF.

The chain has TRBV6-5 and TRBJ1-1; possible D gene TRBD1, 6 bases. The length of the CDR3 is 14 residues. Trimming shortened V by 4 bases and J by 6 bases, and 15 bases separated the two germline ends. The V gene's germline CDR1 is MNHEY and CDR2 SVGAGI. The CDR3 spells CASSSGTRVAEAFF. DNA for the CDR3: TGTGCCAGCAGTTCCGGGACAAGGGTCGCTGAAGCTTTCTTT.

This clonotype was observed many times. V gene TRBV19 combines with J gene TRBJ2-1; 10 bases are a match to TRBD2. The CDR3 loop spans 16 amino acids. The germline V gene encodes CDR1 LNHDA and CDR2 SQIVND (reference sequence). V lost 5 bases and J lost 5; bases outside the gene matches: 9. CDR3 protein: CASSSRGTSDDNEQFF. CDR3 sequence (DNA): TGTGCCAGTAGTTCGCGTGGGACTAGCGATGACAATGAGCAGTTCTTC. Complete variable domain (other parts from reference TRBV19 and TRBJ2-1): DGGITQSPKYLFRKEGQNVTLSCEQNLNHDAMYWYRQDPGQGLRLIYYSQIVNDFQKGDIAEGYSVSREKKESFPLTVTSAQKNPTAFYLCASSSRGTSDDNEQFFGPGTRLTVL.

This clonotype has just a few counts. CDR3 DNA sequence: TGCAGTGCTAGAAAAGGTAGCGGGCAAGAGACCCAGTACTTC. Translation gives CSARKGSGQETQYF. The rearrangement joins TRBV20-1 to TRBJ2-5, with TRBD2 matching 7 bases. With V trimmed by 2 bases and J by 2 bases, 5 bases remained unmatched. Germline CDR1 DFQATT, CDR2 SNEGSKA (reference sequence). The CDR3 is 14 amino acids.

A few counts support this clonotype. The CDR3 nucleotides read TGTGCCAGCAGTCCAAGATCGCTCTACGAGCAGTACTTC. It codes for CASSPRSLYEQYF. The chain employs TRBV7-9 and TRBJ2-7; no firm D call. This CDR3 spans 13 amino acids. The germline gives CDR1 SEHNR, CDR2 FQNEAQ (reference sequence). Trimming removed 6 bases from V and 3 bases from J, with 12 bases in between.

A few counts support this clonotype. The CDR3 is CSVVGAGRGGRHNEQFF. DNA of the CDR3: TGCAGCGTTGTAGGTGCGGGTCGAGGCGGGAGGCACAATGAGCAGTTCTTC. The chain employs TRBV29-1 and TRBJ2-1; 8 nucleotides line up with TRBD2. Looked up from germline, CDR1 is SQVTM and CDR2 is ANQGSEA. This CDR3 spans 17 amino acids. V lost 4 bases, J lost 5 bases, and 16 bases stayed unmatched.